This is a list of T cell receptor beta chains from one sample in a study of response to subunit inactivated influenza vaccine. MiXCR, run by TCRdb on the RT-PCR reads, gives a single entry per CDR3 protein. The table records over 650,000 distinct CDR3 sequences, around a sixth of them present only once. The sequenced sample was PBMCs from blood, obtained roughly 5 days after vaccination. The receptors derive from a man in his forties or fifties who received an inactivated influenza vaccine. The CDR3 runs from the conserved cysteine through the conserved F or W. Fields, in order: V gene, CDR3 length, D gene, clone size, J gene, CDR3 protein, CDR3 DNA. The D gene is left open where the match is weak. Clone size is given for some rows only: seen once, a few or many times, or a class if the clone is expanded.

TRBV5-5	18	TRBD2	few	TRBJ2-3	CASSFTLGRTSRADTQYF	TGTGCCAGCAGTTTCACGTTGGGCCGGACTAGCCGGGCAGATACGCAGTATTTT
TRBV7-9	15	TRBD1	few	TRBJ1-1	CASSPGQLMNTEAFF	TGTGCCAGCAGCCCGGGACAGCTCATGAACACTGAAGCTTTCTTT
TRBV6-2/TRBV6-3	13	-	-	TRBJ2-1	CASAIPPLNEQFF	TGTGCCAGCGCGATACCCCCACTCAATGAGCAGTTCTTC
TRBV7-9	12	-	many	TRBJ1-2	CASSLAGDGYTF	TGTGCCAGCAGCTTAGCCGGGGATGGCTACACCTTC
TRBV20-1	18	TRBD2	few	TRBJ2-5	CSARGGLAGGLPQETQYF	TGCAGTGCTAGAGGGGGACTAGCGGGAGGACTACCCCAAGAGACCCAGTACTTC
TRBV5-5	16	-	few	TRBJ2-7	CASSLGFFAATYEQYF	TGTGCCAGCAGCTTGGGTTTCTTTGCCGCAACCTACGAGCAGTACTTC
TRBV3-1	19	TRBD2	-	TRBJ2-5	CASSQDWAGTSGGAETQYF	TGTGCCAGCAGCCAAGATTGGGCCGGGACTAGCGGGGGGGCGGAGACCCAGTACTTC
TRBV6-1	16	-	-	TRBJ2-7	CASSGLVAGVPYEQYF	TGTGCCAGCAGTGGTCTGGTAGCAGGGGTTCCCTACGAGCAGTACTTC
TRBV7-6	14	-	many	TRBJ2-1	CASSLDVVYNEQFF	TGTGCCAGCAGCTTAGACGTGGTTTACAATGAGCAGTTCTTC
TRBV20-1	15	TRBD2	-	TRBJ2-2	CSATGLAGVDGELFF	TGCAGTGCTACGGGACTAGCGGGAGTGGACGGGGAGCTGTTTTTT
TRBV25-1	14	-	-	TRBJ1-1	CASSGTTANTEAFF	TGTGCCAGCAGTGGGACGACAGCGAACACTGAAGCTTTCTTT
TRBV7-2	17	TRBD2	few	TRBJ2-1	CASSLGWGTRIGNEQFF	TGTGCCAGCAGCTTAGGATGGGGGACTAGAATCGGAAATGAGCAGTTCTTC
TRBV19	13	-	-	TRBJ1-1	CASSISGYTEAFF	TGTGCCAGTAGTATTTCGGGGTACACTGAAGCTTTCTTT
TRBV9	15	-	-	TRBJ2-1	CASSLQPLGGNEQFF	TGTGCCAGCAGCTTGCAGCCCCTCGGCGGGAATGAGCAGTTCTTC
TRBV25-1	14	-	few	TRBJ1-1	CASSESSGYTEAFF	TGTGCCAGCAGTGAATCATCGGGGTACACTGAAGCTTTCTTT
TRBV7-2	16	TRBD2	-	TRBJ2-1	CASSLEGLAVGNEQFF	TGTGCCAGCAGCTTAGAGGGACTAGCGGTGGGAAATGAGCAGTTCTTC
TRBV3-1	14	-	few	TRBJ2-5	CASGAATNGETQYF	TGTGCCAGCGGAGCGGCCACGAACGGGGAGACCCAGTACTTC
TRBV28	20	-	few	TRBJ2-6	CASSLLASNTKLSGANVLTF	TGTGCCAGCAGTTTACTAGCGAGTAATACTAAACTCTCTGGGGCCAACGTCCTGACTTTC
TRBV2	14	-	-	TRBJ1-5	CASSEAGRNQPQHF	TGTGCCAGCAGTGAGGCTGGTCGCAATCAGCCCCAGCATTTT
TRBV18	15	-	-	TRBJ1-1	CASSPREGVNTEAFF	TGTGCCAGCTCACCAAGGGAGGGGGTGAACACTGAAGCTTTCTTT
TRBV20-1	12	-	-	TRBJ2-3	CSAPGQQDTQYF	TGCAGTGCTCCTGGACAGCAAGATACGCAGTATTTT
TRBV9	13	-	few	TRBJ1-1	CASSAQGSAEAFF	TGTGCCAGCAGCGCCCAGGGAAGCGCTGAAGCTTTCTTT
TRBV4-3	13	-	-	TRBJ2-3	CASSRVWTDTQYF	TGCGCCAGCAGCCGGGTGTGGACAGATACGCAGTATTTT
TRBV7-2	11	TRBD1	-	TRBJ1-2	CASSQGGVYTF	TGTGCCAGCAGCCAAGGGGGCGTCTACACCTTC
TRBV7-8	14	-	-	TRBJ2-5	CASSILSSQETQYF	TGTGCCAGCAGCATACTGTCGTCCCAAGAGACCCAGTACTTC
TRBV9	13	TRBD1	few	TRBJ2-3	CASGDRGPDTQYF	TGTGCCAGCGGAGACAGGGGGCCAGATACGCAGTATTTT
TRBV10-3	13	-	-	TRBJ2-1	CAMGPGLLYEQFF	TGTGCCATGGGCCCGGGGCTCCTCTATGAGCAGTTCTTC
TRBV29-1	13	-	-	TRBJ2-5	CSVAGGWQETQYF	TGCAGCGTTGCCGGGGGTTGGCAAGAGACCCAGTACTTC
TRBV7-9	16	-	few	TRBJ1-2	CASSELREWFDYGYTF	TGTGCCAGCAGCGAGCTTCGGGAGTGGTTCGACTATGGCTACACCTTC
TRBV9	15	-	few	TRBJ2-7	CASSPRQDQVYEQYF	TGTGCCAGCAGCCCTCGACAGGACCAAGTCTACGAGCAGTACTTC
TRBV6-1	14	TRBD1	few	TRBJ2-7	CASSSQGFLYEQYF	TGTGCCAGCTCTTCACAGGGGTTTCTCTACGAGCAGTACTTC
TRBV28	15	TRBD2	-	TRBJ2-1	CASRKSGSSYNEQFF	TGTGCCAGCCGTAAAAGCGGGAGCTCCTACAATGAGCAGTTCTTC
TRBV20-1	16	-	-	TRBJ1-5	CSARDLSRGSNQPQHF	TGCAGTGCTAGAGATCTCTCTCGGGGAAGCAATCAGCCCCAGCATTTT
TRBV5-6	17	-	few	TRBJ1-1	CASSLAFRALTNTEAFF	TGTGCCAGCAGCTTGGCCTTTAGAGCTCTCACGAACACTGAAGCTTTCTTT
TRBV12-3/TRBV12-4	15	-	many	TRBJ1-4	CASSFGRGGDEKLFF	TGTGCCAGCAGTTTTGGTCGGGGGGGGGATGAAAAACTGTTTTTT
TRBV4-2	15	TRBD2	-	TRBJ2-7	CASSQHLAATYEQYF	TGTGCCAGCAGCCAGCATCTAGCGGCCACCTACGAGCAGTACTTC
TRBV18	14	TRBD1	few	TRBJ1-1	CASLLTGGDTEAFF	TGTGCCAGCCTTTTGACAGGGGGCGACACTGAAGCTTTCTTT
TRBV3-1	18	TRBD2	-	TRBJ2-7	CASSQGIRTGTSVYEQYF	TGTGCCAGCAGCCAAGGAATTAGAACCGGGACTAGCGTTTACGAGCAGTACTTC
TRBV29-1	14	TRBD2	many	TRBJ2-5	CSVSVGGRGETQYF	TGCAGCGTTTCGGTTGGCGGGAGGGGAGAGACCCAGTACTTC
TRBV6-5	16	-	many	TRBJ2-1	CASSYSTPRTYNEQFF	TGTGCCAGCAGTTACTCGACTCCACGGACTTACAATGAGCAGTTCTTC
TRBV10-3	12	-	-	TRBJ2-2	CAIPRGTGELFF	TGTGCCATCCCCCGAGGCACCGGGGAGCTGTTTTTT
TRBV7-2	15	-	few	TRBJ2-1	CASSFGQGRYNEQFF	TGTGCCAGCAGCTTTGGGCAGGGGCGGTACAATGAGCAGTTCTTC
TRBV7-6	19	TRBD2	few	TRBJ2-1	CASSLAGLAGANPYNEQFF	TGTGCCAGCAGTCTAGCGGGACTAGCGGGGGCCAATCCTTACAATGAGCAGTTCTTC
TRBV11-1	18	TRBD2	-	TRBJ2-1	CASSLGLAGGLLYNEQFF	TGTGCCAGCAGCTTGGGACTAGCGGGGGGTCTCCTCTACAATGAGCAGTTCTTC
TRBV25-1	14	-	-	TRBJ1-5	CASSEFGPNQPQHF	TGTGCCAGCAGTGAGTTTGGACCTAATCAGCCCCAGCATTTT
TRBV12-3/TRBV12-4	12	-	-	TRBJ2-7	CASSRDRGRQYF	TGTGCCAGCAGCCGCGACCGGGGTCGGCAGTACTTC
TRBV19	13	-	-	TRBJ1-1	CASSMDSNTEAFF	TGTGCCAGTAGTATGGACAGTAACACTGAAGCTTTCTTT
TRBV15	14	-	few	TRBJ2-7	CATSRENGGYEQYF	TGTGCCACCAGCAGAGAGAACGGTGGGTACGAGCAGTACTTC
TRBV12-3/TRBV12-4	13	-	many	TRBJ2-5	CASSWGDRETQYF	TGTGCCAGCAGTTGGGGGGATCGGGAGACCCAGTACTTC
TRBV5-1	15	-	-	TRBJ2-5	CASSDTQGFGETQYF	TGCGCCAGCAGCGACACCCAGGGTTTTGGAGAGACCCAGTACTTC
TRBV13	15	TRBD2	-	TRBJ2-1	CASSFASGGHNEQFF	TGTGCCAGCAGCTTCGCTAGCGGGGGTCACAATGAGCAGTTCTTC
TRBV6-5	16	-	few	TRBJ1-3	CASSYSPPLSGNTIYF	TGTGCCAGCAGTTACTCGCCGCCCCTTTCTGGAAACACCATATATTTT
TRBV6-2/TRBV6-3	12	-	-	TRBJ1-1	CASNRVNTEAFF	TGTGCCAGCAACAGGGTGAACACTGAAGCTTTCTTT
TRBV5-1	15	-	once	TRBJ2-7	CASSLLATSTYEQYF	TGCGCCAGCAGCTTGCTAGCGACCTCAACCTACGAGCAGTACTTC
TRBV6-1	14	-	few	TRBJ1-2	CASTPGPINYGYTF	TGTGCCAGCACCCCGGGTCCTATCAACTATGGCTACACCTTC
TRBV4-3	15	-	-	TRBJ2-2	CASSQEGGAGGELFF	TGCGCCAGCAGCCAAGAAGGGGGGGCTGGCGGGGAGCTGTTTTTT
TRBV20-1	13	-	few	TRBJ2-2	CSARSGDTGELFF	TGCAGTGCTAGATCCGGGGACACCGGGGAGCTGTTTTTT
TRBV3-1	14	-	few	TRBJ1-1	CASSQLQANTEAFF	TGTGCCAGCAGCCAACTACAGGCGAACACTGAAGCTTTCTTT
TRBV20-1	11	-	-	TRBJ1-1	CSAGRGTEAFF	TGCAGTGCGGGGAGGGGTACTGAAGCTTTCTTT